This T cell receptor (beta chain) comes out of a study of blood T cell repertoires in COVID-19. Study details: Samples came from the United States, Italy and Spain, spanning acute and convalescent COVID-19.

This clone was observed once. Original analysis: Amplification of reference gene primers provided the estimated nucleated cell counts. Sequenced by immunoSEQ multiplex PCR; TCRdb stores in-frame clones only, minus some. From that table come the V and J calls and clone size; the DNA was used to work out D and trimming. The data contain 200,000 to 250,000 clones, 80% to 90% of them seen just once; the ten biggest clones take up roughly 3.7%. The V segment lost 1 base and the J segment 9 bases; nucleotides outside the gene matches: 9. The CDR3 consists of 16 residues. The germline gives CDR1 MGHRA, CDR2 YSYEKL.

The receptor's source is a woman in her 30s who had been exposed to COVID-19. Sequencing was performed on PBMCs or T cells enriched from blood (not recorded which). The genes are TRBV4-1 and TRBJ2-1; 10 bases line up with TRBD2. The DNA of the CDR3 is TGCGCCAGCAGCCAAGGAGAGGTGCTAGCGGGAGTTGAGCAGTTCTTC. Its translation is CASSQGEVLAGVEQFF.